Listed here are 2 T cell receptor beta chains from one sample, sequenced in a study of cytomegalovirus exposure and HLA in healthy donors. Both 60 Vbeta primers and 13 Jbeta primers went into the PCR. Produced via immunoSEQ multiplex PCR; TCRdb's table is partial and in-frame only. Among roughly 130,000 clones, less than 85% were seen once, and the ten largest hold roughly 4.5%. Sample: PBMCs. The receptors here all came from a man aged 18 to 29 in good health and CMV-seropositive.

The chain's CDR3 is CASSFPGTSGVRGQFF. In DNA form, the CDR3 reads TGTGCCAGCAGCTTCCCCGGGACTAGCGGGGTGCGAGGGCAGTTCTTC. The rearrangement links TRBV9 to TRBJ2-1, with TRBD2 matching over 13 bases. This CDR3 is 16 amino acids long. Germline lookup yields CDR1 SGDLS and CDR2 YYNGEE. V lost 4 bases to trimming and J lost 12 bases; unmatched junction nucleotides: 13. Full variable domain (missing parts from reference TRBV9 and TRBJ2-1): DSGVTQTPKHLITATGQRVTLRCSPRSGDLSVYWYQQSLDQGLQFLIQYYNGEERAKGNILERFSAQQFPDLHSELNLSSLELGDSALYFCASSFPGTSGVRGQFFGPGTRLTVL.

Note on this clone: In the same sample, other DNA sequences code for this CDR3. V and J are TRBV7-2 and TRBJ1-5, with D perhaps TRBD1 (6 bases). V was clipped by 5 bases and J by 5 bases, with 10 bases between them. Germline V lookup: CDR1 SGHTA, CDR2 FQGNSA. The CDR3 is 13 amino acids. CDR3 in DNA: TGTGCCAGCAGCCTGTCAGGGGATCAGCCCCAGCATTTT. It encodes CASSLSGDQPQHF.